This TCR beta chain was identified during a study of CD8 T cells in Susac syndrome. It was with random hexamers that about 0.45 to 1 ug RNA was reverse transcribed. TCRdb re-called the immunoSEQ multiplex PCR reads through MiXCR, storing one row per CDR3 protein. The table has roughly 110,000 distinct CDR3 sequences, roughly 95% seen once. Patients with Susac syndrome met diagnostic criteria that were recently defined for definite or probable disease. This CDR3 contains 12 residues. Germline CDR1 reads SGHKS; CDR2 reads YYEKEE (reference sequence). V lost 4 bases, J lost 9 bases, and 11 bases lay in between.

The chain carries TRBV5-5 and TRBJ2-1; the D is unclear. Sequenced material: CD8+ T cells from PBMCs. The sequence came from a human donor with Susac syndrome. The CDR3 DNA sequence: TGTGCCAGCAGCCCTGGACGGCTTGAGCAGTTCTTC. It yields the protein CASSPGRLEQFF. Using reference TRBV5-5 and TRBJ2-1 for the parts outside the CDR3, the full variable domain is DAGVTQSPTHLIKTRGQQVTLRCSPISGHKSVSWYQQVLGQGPQFIFQYYEKEERGRGNFPDRFSARQFPNYSSELNVNALLLGDSALYLCASSPGRLEQFFGPGTRLTVL.